The clone carrying this T cell receptor (beta chain) was observed a handful of times. This same CDR3 is encoded by further DNA sequences in the sample. The entry originates in a study of beta chain features in type 1 diabetes. The overall study: Healthy donors, compared against patients, showed similar age, gender and cell yields. Investigators examined around 110 million sorted cells across all samples.

Expressed TCRB transcripts were sequenced because the isolated RNA had all been reverse transcribed beforehand. An average of roughly 4 million reads was obtained for naive, central memory and regulatory T cell samples. Assay used: immunoSEQ multiplex PCR; TCRdb lists only in-frame clones, some missing. The sample carries approximately 150,000 clones, roughly 10% recorded once. After removal of 0 bases from V and 3 bases from J, the junction contained 0 bases not matched to a gene. The CDR3 has 15 amino acids. CDR1 and CDR2 from the germline V gene are SGHRS and YFSETQ. The specimen was naive CD4+ T cells from blood. This chain connects TRBV5-1 to TRBJ2-3, with 11 bases fitting TRBD2. The receptor was isolated from a man between 18 and 29 years old in good health. CDR3 in DNA: TGCGCCAGCAGCTTGGTAGCGGGGGGGACAGATACGCAGTATTTT. Protein product: CASSLVAGGTDTQYF.